This T cell receptor (beta chain) was found in a study of cytomegalovirus exposure and HLA in healthy donors. The V end lost 6 bases, the J end lost 0 bases, and 14 bases lay between the germline ends. The CDR3 consists of 15 residues. Germline V gene sequence: CDR1 SQVTM, CDR2 ANQGSEA. Use of 60 Vbeta and 13 Jbeta primers characterized the PCR. Only in-frame clones appear in the TCRdb table, and some are missing; sequencing was by immunoSEQ multiplex PCR. The data hold about 140,000 clones, with approximately 63% observed a single time. The rearrangement uses TRBV29-1 and TRBJ2-2; D may be TRBD1 (6 bases). The sequenced sample consisted of PBMCs. This TCR was recovered from a woman in her sixties or seventies in good health and CMV-seropositive. In DNA form, the CDR3 reads TGCAGCGTCCGAGGGGGATTGACGAACACCGGGGAGCTGTTTTTT. Its translation is CSVRGGLTNTGELFF.